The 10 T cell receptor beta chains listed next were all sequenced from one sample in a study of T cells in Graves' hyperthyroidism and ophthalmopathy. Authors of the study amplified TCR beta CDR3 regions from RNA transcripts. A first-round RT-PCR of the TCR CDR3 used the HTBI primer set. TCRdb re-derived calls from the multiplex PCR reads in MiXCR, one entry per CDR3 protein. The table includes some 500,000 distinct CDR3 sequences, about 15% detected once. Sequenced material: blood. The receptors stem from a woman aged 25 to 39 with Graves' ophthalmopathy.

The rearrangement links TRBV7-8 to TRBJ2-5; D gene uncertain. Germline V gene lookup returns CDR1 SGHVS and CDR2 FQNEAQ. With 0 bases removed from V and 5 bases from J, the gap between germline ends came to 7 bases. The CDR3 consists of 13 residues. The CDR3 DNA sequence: TGTGCCAGCAGCTTAGCGCTGGAGGAGACCCAGTACTTC. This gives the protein CASSLALEETQYF. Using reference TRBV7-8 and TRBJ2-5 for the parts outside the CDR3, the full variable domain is GAGVSQSPRYKVAKRGQDVALRCDPISGHVSLFWYQQALGQGPEFLTYFQNEAQLDKSGLPSDRFFAERPEGSVSTLKIQRTQQEDSAVYLCASSLALEETQYFGPGTRLLVL.

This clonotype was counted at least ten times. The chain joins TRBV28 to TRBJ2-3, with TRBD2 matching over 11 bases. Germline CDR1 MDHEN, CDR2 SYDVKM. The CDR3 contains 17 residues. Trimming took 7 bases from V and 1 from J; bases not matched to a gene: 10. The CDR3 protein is CASTPQTSGKGTDTQYF. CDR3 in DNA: TGTGCCAGCACCCCCCAGACTAGCGGGAAGGGCACAGATACGCAGTATTTT.

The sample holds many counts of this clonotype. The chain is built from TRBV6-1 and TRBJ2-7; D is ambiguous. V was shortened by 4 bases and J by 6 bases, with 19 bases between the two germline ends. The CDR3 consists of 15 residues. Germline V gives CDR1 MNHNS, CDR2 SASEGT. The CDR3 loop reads CASSVGRGATGEQYF. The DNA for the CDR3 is TGTGCCAGCAGTGTCGGCAGAGGCGCTACTGGCGAGCAGTACTTC.

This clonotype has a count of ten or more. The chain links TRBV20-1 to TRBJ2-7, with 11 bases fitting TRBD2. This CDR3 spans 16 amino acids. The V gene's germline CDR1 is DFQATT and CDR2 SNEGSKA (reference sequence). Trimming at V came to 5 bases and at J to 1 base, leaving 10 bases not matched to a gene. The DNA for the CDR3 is TGCAGTGCTTTCGACTCCGGGACTAGCGGATCCTACGAGCAGTACTTC. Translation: CSAFDSGTSGSYEQYF.

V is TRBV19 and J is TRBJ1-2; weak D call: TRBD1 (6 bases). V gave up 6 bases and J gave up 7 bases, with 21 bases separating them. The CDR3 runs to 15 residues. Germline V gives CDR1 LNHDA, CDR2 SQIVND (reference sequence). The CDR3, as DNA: TGTGCCAGTAGGCCCCCGTCAGGGGTTTCGTCTGGCTACACCTTC. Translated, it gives CASRPPSGVSSGYTF.

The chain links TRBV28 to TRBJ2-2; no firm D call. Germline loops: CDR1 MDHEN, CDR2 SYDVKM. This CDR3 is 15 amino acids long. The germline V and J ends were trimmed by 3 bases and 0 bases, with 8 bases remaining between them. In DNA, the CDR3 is TGTGCCAGCAGTTTTTCCCGACCGAACACCGGGGAGCTGTTTTTT. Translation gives CASSFSRPNTGELFF.

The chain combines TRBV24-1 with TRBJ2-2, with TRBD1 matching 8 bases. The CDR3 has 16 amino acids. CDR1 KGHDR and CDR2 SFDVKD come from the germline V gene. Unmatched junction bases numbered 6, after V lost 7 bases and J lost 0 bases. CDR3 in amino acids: CATRGQGNANTGELFF. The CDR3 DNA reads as TGTGCCACCAGAGGACAGGGAAACGCGAACACCGGGGAGCTGTTTTTT.

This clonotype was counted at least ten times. CDR3 bases: TGCAGTGCTAGAGAAAGGGACCCCTATTCCTACGAGCAGTACTTC. It specifies CSARERDPYSYEQYF. This rearrangement joins TRBV20-1 to TRBJ2-7; D may correspond to TRBD1 or TRBD2 (5 bases each). This CDR3 has 15 amino acids. V was clipped by 0 bases and J by 1 base, with 13 bases between them. Per germline, CDR1 DFQATT and CDR2 SNEGSKA (reference sequence).

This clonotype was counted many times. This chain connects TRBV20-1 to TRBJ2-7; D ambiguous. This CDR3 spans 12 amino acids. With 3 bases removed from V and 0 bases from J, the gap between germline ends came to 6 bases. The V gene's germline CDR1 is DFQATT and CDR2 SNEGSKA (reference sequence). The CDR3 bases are TGCAGTGCTAGTCCGAACTCCTACGAGCAGTACTTC. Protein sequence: CSASPNSYEQYF.

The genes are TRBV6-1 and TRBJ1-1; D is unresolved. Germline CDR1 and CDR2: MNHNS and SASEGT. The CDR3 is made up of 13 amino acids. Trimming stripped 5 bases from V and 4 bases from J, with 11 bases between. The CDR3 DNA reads TGTGCCAGCAGTTATCGGTGGTCCACTGAAGCTTTCTTT. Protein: CASSYRWSTEAFF.